The rows below give T cell receptor beta chains drawn from one sample of a study of human T cells and chemical hapten exposure. MiXCR, applied by TCRdb to the RACE reads, yields one record per CDR3 protein. The sample has about 87,000 distinct CDR3 sequences; roughly 9.1% are singletons. This sample comprised whole blood, obtained in connection with sensitization to the hapten diphenylcyclopropenone (DPC). The receptors were sampled from a woman aged 35 to 49 with alopecia areata. Some clones in this sample may be carry-over from other donors' samples. Each CDR3 is given with its conserved first and last residue. A D gene is named only where the DNA matches it firmly. Clone size is given for some rows only: seen once, a few or many times, or a class if the clone is expanded.

V gene	D gene	clone size	J gene	CDR3 DNA	CDR3 protein
TRBV20-1	-	many	TRBJ2-7	TGCAGTGCTTCGAGCGGACAGGGAGGGTACGAGCAGTACTTC	CSASSGQGGYEQYF
TRBV5-1	-	many	TRBJ1-1	TGCGCCAGCAGCTTGGTGTCGGGGGGTGACACTGAAGCTTTCTTT	CASSLVSGGDTEAFF
TRBV4-1	-	few	TRBJ2-7	TGCGCCAGCAGCCAAGACCCCCTCGAGCAGTACTTC	CASSQDPLEQYF
TRBV10-3	-	many	TRBJ2-3	TGTGCCATCAGTGGAGGTCAGGGGTCAGGGACGCAGTATTTT	CAISGGQGSGTQYF
TRBV20-1	-	many	TRBJ2-2	TGCAGTGCTAGGTCGGATTCCCCCGGCGGGGAGCTGTTTTTT	CSARSDSPGGELFF
TRBV18	-	many	TRBJ1-1	TGTGCCAGCTCACCAGAGGCAGGGGCATACACTGAAGCTTTCTTT	CASSPEAGAYTEAFF
TRBV4-2	-	-	TRBJ1-4	TGTGCCAGCGGCGACATTTGGAATGAAAAACTGTTTTTT	CASGDIWNEKLFF
TRBV7-9	-	many	TRBJ1-1	TGTGCCAGCAGCTTAGTGGGGAACACTGAAGCTTTCTTT	CASSLVGNTEAFF
TRBV7-2	TRBD1	-	TRBJ1-3	TGTGCCAGCAGCTTCGGGACAGGGACGGTCTCTGGAAACACCATATATTTT	CASSFGTGTVSGNTIYF
TRBV7-8	-	few	TRBJ2-5	TGTGCCAGCAGCTTTCTCCTCGGCACCGGAGGTCGGGAGACCCAGTACTTC	CASSFLLGTGGRETQYF